This T cell receptor beta chain was captured by sequencing in a study of T cells in Graves' hyperthyroidism and ophthalmopathy. Study observations and caveats: Most clonotypes expanded in thyroid above 0.001 were likewise present in blood.

RNA transcripts were the template for amplifying TCR beta CDR3 regions. Researchers ran a first-round RT-PCR on the TCR CDR3 using the HTBI primer set. TCRdb called the multiplex PCR reads again in MiXCR, with one record for every CDR3 protein. Among some 800,000 distinct CDR3 sequences listed, roughly 40% were seen once. A remark on this clonotype: Its antigen remains unidentified.

CDR1 is LGHNA and CDR2 is YNFKEQ in the germline V gene. Unmatched junction bases numbered 3, after V lost 0 bases and J lost 0 bases. This CDR3 has 16 amino acids. Stable Graves' hyperthyroidism denoted no ophthalmopathy progression over 18 months. Exclusion followed for patients with uncontrolled infection, other autoimmune disease, pregnancy or lactation. Orbital computed tomography, thyroid ultrasound, serum thyroxine and TRAb, and clinical symptoms together informed the diagnoses. The TCR originated in a man aged 18 to 30 with Graves' hyperthyroidism. Material for sequencing was blood. This rearrangement joins TRBV4-2 to TRBJ1-2, with TRBD1 identical over 8 bases. CDR3 region: CASSQDRGPSNYGYTF. For the CDR3, the DNA is TGTGCCAGCAGCCAAGACAGGGGGCCGTCTAACTATGGCTACACCTTC.